This TCR beta chain was sequenced during a study of blood T cell repertoires in COVID-19. Study background: Acute-phase and convalescent COVID-19 samples originated in the United States, Italy and Spain. In each case, the material was cDNA or gDNA derived from T cells, B-cell-depleted T cells, or PBMCs.

As originally analysed: Reference gene primer amplification gave estimated nucleated cell counts. Measured with immunoSEQ multiplex PCR; TCRdb has only the in-frame clones, and not every one. V, J and clone size reflect that table, while D and trimming were determined from the DNA. The sample has some 170,000 clones; roughly 87% are singletons. This CDR3 is built from 16 residues. After removal of 0 bases from V and 2 bases from J, the junction contained 3 bases not matched to a gene. CDR1 is SEHNR and CDR2 is FQNEAQ in the germline V gene (reference sequence). This TCR was recovered from a woman aged 50 to 65 with acute or convalescent COVID-19. This sequence joins TRBV7-9 and TRBJ2-7; 11 bases line up with TRBD2. Sequencing was done on a sample of peripheral blood. CDR3 coding DNA: TGTGCCAGCAGCTTAGCACTAGCGGGAGTTGCCTACGAGCAGTACTTC. Its protein is CASSLALAGVAYEQYF.